A single T cell receptor (beta chain) is shown here with its context. Trimming left V 3 bases short and J 5 bases short, with 14 bases between. This CDR3 has 15 amino acids. The germline V gene encodes CDR1 MNHEY and CDR2 SMNVEV (reference sequence). Measured with immunoSEQ multiplex PCR; TCRdb has only the in-frame clones, and not every one. The repertoire holds fewer than 1.6 million clones, 98% seen once, with approximately 0.4% in the top ten. This sample stems from a study of shared clonotypes between healthy human individuals. This TCR was recovered from a young man in good health. Sequencing input: naive CD4+ T cells sorted from blood. This sample's subset: CD45RA+ positively selected. This chain connects TRBV27 to TRBJ2-1, with a weak D call TRBD2 (5 bases). CDR3 bases: TGTGCCAGCAGTTTCCAGAGGGAGAGTAACAATGAGCAGTTCTTC. Amino acid sequence: CASSFQRESNNEQFF.